Included here is one T cell receptor (beta chain) sequence, with context. The sample belongs to a study of blood T cell repertoires in COVID-19. Study-level information: There were acute and convalescent COVID-19 samples, and they came from the United States, Italy and Spain. Sources were T cells, B-cell-depleted T cells, or PBMCs; the material itself was cDNA or gDNA.

Germline trimming cut 8 bases from V and 7 bases from J; bases unmatched to any gene: 9. CDR3 size: 14 residues. CDR1 is SNHLY and CDR2 is FYNNEI in the germline V gene. How the authors handled the data: Amplified reference gene primers provided the basis for estimating nucleated cell counts. The assay was immunoSEQ multiplex PCR, and TCRdb's table has in-frame clones only and misses some. Clone size and V and J calls were adopted from that table, with D and trimming inferred from the DNA. This sample yields roughly 20,000 clones, of which 80% to 85% are seen a single time; 7% to 8.5% belongs to the top ten.

The V call is TRBV2, the J call TRBJ2-1; 9 positions match TRBD1. The receptor comes from a man aged 55 to 70 with acute or convalescent COVID-19. Sequenced input: peripheral blood. The chain's CDR3 is CASSTDRGSNEQFF. CDR3 DNA: TGTGCCAGCTCCACAGACAGGGGGAGTAATGAGCAGTTCTTC.